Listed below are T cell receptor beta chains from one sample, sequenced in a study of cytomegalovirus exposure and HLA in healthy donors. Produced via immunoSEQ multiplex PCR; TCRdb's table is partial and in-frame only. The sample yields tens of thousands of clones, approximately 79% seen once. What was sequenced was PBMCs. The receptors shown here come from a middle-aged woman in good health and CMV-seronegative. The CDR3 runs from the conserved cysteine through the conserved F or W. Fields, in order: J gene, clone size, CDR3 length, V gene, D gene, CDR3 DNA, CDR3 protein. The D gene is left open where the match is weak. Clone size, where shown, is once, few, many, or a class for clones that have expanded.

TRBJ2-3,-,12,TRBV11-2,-,TGTGCCAGCAGCTTAAATGGACTAACGCAGTATTTT,CASSLNGLTQYF
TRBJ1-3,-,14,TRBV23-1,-,TGCGCCAGCAGTCCAATACACTATGGAAACACCATATATTTT,CASSPIHYGNTIYF
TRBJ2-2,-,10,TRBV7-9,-,TGTGCCAGCAGATCCAGTGAGCTGTTTTTT,CASRSSELFF
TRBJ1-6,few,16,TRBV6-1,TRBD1,TGTGCCAGCAGTGAAGGATCGGGACAGGGAAATTCACCCCTCCACTTT,CASSEGSGQGNSPLHF
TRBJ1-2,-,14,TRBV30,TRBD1,TGTGCCTGGAGTTTCGGACAGGGGATTTGTGGCTACACCTTC,CAWSFGQGICGYTF
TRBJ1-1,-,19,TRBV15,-,TGTGCCACCAGTGGAGGTGGGCGGGGGCGATATGGTTGGGACACTGAAGCTTTCTTT,CATSGGGRGRYGWDTEAFF
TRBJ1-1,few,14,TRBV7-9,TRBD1,TGTGCCAGCAGCTTGGGGACAGCAAACACTGAAGCTTTCTTT,CASSLGTANTEAFF
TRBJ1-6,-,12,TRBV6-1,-,TGTGCCAGCAGTGAAGCCACAGGGTCCCTCCACTTT,CASSEATGSLHF
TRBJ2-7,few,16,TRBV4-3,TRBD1,TGCGCCAGCAGCCAAGAGCGGACAGGGGGTTTGGGCGAGCAGTACTTC,CASSQERTGGLGEQYF
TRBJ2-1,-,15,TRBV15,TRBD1,TGTGCCACCAGCACCCAAAGGGGGCCGTCCAATGAGCAGTTCTTC,CATSTQRGPSNEQFF
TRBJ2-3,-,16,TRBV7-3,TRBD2,TGTGCCAGCAGCTTATTTAACGGGGGGGCCGGAGATACGCAGTATTTT,CASSLFNGGAGDTQYF
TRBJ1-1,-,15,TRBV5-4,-,TGTGCCAGCAGCTCCTTATCTACTTCGGGGAGTGAAGCTTTCTTT,CASSSLSTSGSEAFF
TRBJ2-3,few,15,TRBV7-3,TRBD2,TGTGCCAGCAGCCCAAGCGGGGGGGGGACAGATACGCAGTATTTT,CASSPSGGGTDTQYF
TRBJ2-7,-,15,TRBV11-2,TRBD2,TGTGCCAGCAGGGTACACCGGGAGGAGGTTTCCGAGCAGTACTTC,CASRVHREEVSEQYF
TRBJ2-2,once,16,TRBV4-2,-,TGTGCCAGCAGCCAAGATCGGGGTCGGGTCGCCGGGGAGCTGTTTTTT,CASSQDRGRVAGELFF
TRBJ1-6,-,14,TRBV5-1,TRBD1,TGCGCCAGCAGCCCGGACAGGTATAACAATGCCCTCCACTTT,CASSPDRYNNALHF
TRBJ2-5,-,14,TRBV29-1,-,TGCAGCGCAGCAGGACAGATCATGGTGGAGACCCAGTACTTC,CSAAGQIMVETQYF
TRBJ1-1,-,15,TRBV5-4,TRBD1,TGTGCCAGCAGCTGGGACAGGGGCGCAAACACTGAAGCTTTCTTT,CASSWDRGANTEAFF
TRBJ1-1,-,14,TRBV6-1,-,TGTGCCAGCAGTGAGAGGGGGATGAACACTGAAGCTTTCTTT,CASSERGMNTEAFF
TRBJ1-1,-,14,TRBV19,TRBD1,TGTGCCAGTAGTACGACAGGGGGGAACACTGAAGCTTTCTTT,CASSTTGGNTEAFF
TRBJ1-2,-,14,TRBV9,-,TGTGCCAGCAGCCCGGCGGCCGACTTATATGGCTACACCTTC,CASSPAADLYGYTF
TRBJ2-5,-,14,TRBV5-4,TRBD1,TGTGCCAGCAGCTTGAACCGGGACAGAGAGACCCAGTACTTC,CASSLNRDRETQYF
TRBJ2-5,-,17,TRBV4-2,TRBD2,TGTGCCAGCAGCCAAGGCTCCAGCGGGGGGACCCAAGAGACCCAGTACTTC,CASSQGSSGGTQETQYF
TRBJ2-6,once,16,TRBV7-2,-,TGTGCCAGCAGCGGAACCCGAGGATCTGGGGCCAACGTCCTGACTTTC,CASSGTRGSGANVLTF
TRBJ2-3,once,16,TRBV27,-,TGTGCCAGCAGTCCTAGGGTCTTGAGGGACACAGATACGCAGTATTTT,CASSPRVLRDTDTQYF
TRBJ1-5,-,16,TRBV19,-,TGTGCCAGTAGTGTTCGGTGGGGAGAGTACTATCAGCCCCAGCATTTT,CASSVRWGEYYQPQHF
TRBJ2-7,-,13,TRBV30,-,TGTGCCTGGAATCGTGAGGGTGGGTACGAGCAGTACTTC,CAWNREGGYEQYF
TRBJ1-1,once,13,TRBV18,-,TGTGCCACCCACGACACGGTGAACACTGAAGCTTTCTTT,CATHDTVNTEAFF
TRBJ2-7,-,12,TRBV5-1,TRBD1,TGCGCCAGCAGCAACGGACAGGGCGAGCAGTACTTC,CASSNGQGEQYF
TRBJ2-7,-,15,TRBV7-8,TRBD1,TGTGCCAGCAGCCCCCGGACAGGGGATTTCAACGAGCAGTACTTC,CASSPRTGDFNEQYF
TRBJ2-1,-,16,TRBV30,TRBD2,TGTGCCTGGAGGAAACCGGGGGGGAGCTCCTACAATGAGCAGTTCTTC,CAWRKPGGSSYNEQFF
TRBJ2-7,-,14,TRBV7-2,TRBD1,TGTGCCAGCAGCCATCCAGGGGGCACCTACGAGCAGTACTTC,CASSHPGGTYEQYF
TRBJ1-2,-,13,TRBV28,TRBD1,TGTGCCAGCAGTTCGACAGGGGTCTATGGCTACACCTTC,CASSSTGVYGYTF
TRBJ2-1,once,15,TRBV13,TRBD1,TGTGCCAGCAGCCCTCGGACAGGGGCGGTGAATGAGCAGTTCTTC,CASSPRTGAVNEQFF
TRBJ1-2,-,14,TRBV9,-,TGTGCCAGCAGCGTAGGACAGGATACCTATGGCTACACCTTC,CASSVGQDTYGYTF
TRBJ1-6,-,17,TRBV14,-,TGTGCCAGCAGCCAAGACCAGGGTATTAACTATAATTCACCCCTCCACTTT,CASSQDQGINYNSPLHF
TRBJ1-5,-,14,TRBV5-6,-,TGTGCCAGCAGCTTGCGGGAGAGCAATCAGCCCCAGCATTTT,CASSLRESNQPQHF
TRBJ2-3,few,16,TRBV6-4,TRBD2,TGTGCCAGCAGTGAGACTAGCGGGGGGAGCACAGATACGCAGTATTTT,CASSETSGGSTDTQYF
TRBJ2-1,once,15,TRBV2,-,TGTGCCAGCAGTAAAGTTCTCGGGGTTTACAATGAGCAGTTCTTC,CASSKVLGVYNEQFF
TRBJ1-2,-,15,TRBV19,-,TGTGCCAGTAGTATAGTTGGTGGCAGGGGAAGCGGCTACACCTTC,CASSIVGGRGSGYTF